This T cell receptor beta chain is drawn from a study of Graves' ophthalmopathy and Graves' hyperthyroidism. RNA served as the template for amplifying TCR beta CDR3 regions. The first-round RT-PCR employed HTBI primers together with the Qiagen OneStep RT-PCR kit. A multiplex PCR was then performed as the second round. Each CDR3 protein gets one entry after TCRdb re-called the multiplex PCR reads with MiXCR. Of around 1,000,000 distinct CDR3 sequences in the sample, approximately 35% were seen once. CDR3 length: 15 residues. The ends lost 4 bases at V and 4 bases at J; junction bases unmatched: 8. CDR1 and CDR2 from the germline V gene are SGHAT and FQNNGV. This clonotype has only a few counts. Among the exclusions were patients with other autoimmune diseases, uncontrolled infections, pregnancy or lactation.

Sequenced material: peripheral blood or thyroid tissue (not recorded which). V usage is TRBV11-2 and J usage is TRBJ1-2; TRBD1 aligns across 8 bases. This TCR came from an adult man with Graves' hyperthyroidism. The CDR3 DNA follows: TGTGCCAGCAGCTCAGCCCAGGGGGCAGGCTATGGCTACACCTTC. Encoded protein: CASSSAQGAGYGYTF.